These 12 T cell receptor beta chains came from one sample sequenced in a study of cytomegalovirus exposure and HLA in healthy donors. Researchers ran the PCR with 60 Vbeta and 13 Jbeta primers. Assay: immunoSEQ multiplex PCR; the TCRdb copy retains only in-frame clones and omits some. The sample includes a few hundred thousand clones, around 73% of them seen just once. Specimen: PBMCs. These receptors all come from a woman in her thirties in good health and CMV-seronegative.

This chain joins TRBV7-9 and TRBJ2-3; tentatively, D is TRBD1 (6 bases). V was shortened by 6 bases and J by 1 base, with 20 bases between the two germline ends. This CDR3 is built from 17 residues. In germline, CDR1 is SEHNR, CDR2 FQNEAQ (reference sequence). The CDR3 DNA follows: TGTGCCAGCAGTCACAGGGTTGGGGTGGGGGGCACAGATACGCAGTATTTT. Translated: CASSHRVGVGGTDTQYF.

The chain uses TRBV12-5 and TRBJ1-1; 7 nucleotides align to TRBD1. The CDR3 loop spans 14 amino acids. V trimming: 7 bases; J trimming: 5 bases; junction bases outside the gene matches: 10. From germline, CDR1 is LGHNT and CDR2 FRNRAP. Written as DNA, the CDR3 is TGTGCTAGTGCCCCACAGGGGTCAGGGACTGAAGCTTTCTTT. It yields the protein CASAPQGSGTEAFF.

The chain recombines TRBV7-9 with TRBJ1-2, with TRBD1 matching 7 bases. The CDR3 runs to 16 residues. Germline V gene lookup returns CDR1 SEHNR and CDR2 FQNEAQ (reference sequence). J was trimmed by 7 bases and V by 5 bases; bases with no gene match: 16. The chain's CDR3 is CASSRRASQGTGGYTF. In nucleotides, the CDR3 is TGTGCCAGCAGCCGGAGAGCGTCACAGGGGACGGGTGGCTACACCTTC.

This clone came up a few times. The same CDR3 arises from other DNA sequences in this sample as well. CDR3 DNA sequence: TGTGCCAGCAGCTGGGGACAGGGCAACACCATATATTTT. Translation gives CASSWGQGNTIYF. The V and J genes are TRBV7-9 and TRBJ1-3, with TRBD1 identical over 9 bases. This CDR3 spans 13 amino acids. Trimming took 4 bases from V and 7 from J; bases not matched to a gene: 2. Germline CDR1 and CDR2: SEHNR and FQNEAQ (reference sequence).

This clone has only one observation. This chain joins TRBV4-1 and TRBJ2-7; D is perhaps TRBD1 (5 bases). Germline-derived CDR1 and CDR2 are MGHRA and YSYEKL. V lost 1 base, J lost 8 bases, and 12 bases lay in between. The CDR3 is made up of 13 amino acids. DNA of the CDR3: TGCGCCAGCAGCCAAGTTTACCAGGGAAAGCAGTACTTC. It encodes CASSQVYQGKQYF.

This clone was seen only a few times. The genes are TRBV6-1 and TRBJ1-5, with unresolved D. V lost 3 bases and J 0 bases, leaving 6 bases between the germline ends. CDR1 and CDR2 (germline): MNHNS, SASEGT. CDR3 length: 14 amino acids. CDR3 bases: TGTGCCAGCAGTGAGCGATATAGCAATCAGCCCCAGCATTTT. Translation gives CASSERYSNQPQHF.

The chain couples TRBV13 to TRBJ1-3, with D possibly matching TRBD1 (5 bases). The CDR3 is 16 residues long. Looked up from germline, CDR1 is PRHDT and CDR2 is FYEKMQ (reference sequence). Trimming removed 4 bases at V and 3 bases at J, with 16 bases between. The CDR3 region is CASSSYRLGVGNTIYF. The DNA of the CDR3 is TGTGCCAGCAGCTCGTACAGGCTCGGTGTTGGAAACACCATATATTTT.

The chain is built from TRBV30 and TRBJ1-5, with D uncertain. The germline V gene encodes CDR1 GTSNPN and CDR2 SVGIG (reference sequence). CDR3 length: 16 amino acids. V shed 2 bases and J shed 6 bases, with 20 bases lying between them. This CDR3 reads CAWSPVGRLRGQPQHF. In DNA, the CDR3 is TGTGCCTGGAGTCCCGTCGGGAGGCTACGTGGTCAGCCCCAGCATTTT.

The rearrangement uses TRBV7-6 and TRBJ2-7; TRBD1 is a possible D gene (5 bases). CDR1 is SGHVS and CDR2 is FNYEAQ in the germline V gene. CDR3 length equals 15 residues. The V and J ends lost 2 bases and 5 bases respectively, with 16 bases between them. Here the CDR3 reads CASSLLGQGVDEQYF. CDR3 coding DNA: TGTGCCAGCAGCTTATTGGGGCAGGGCGTCGACGAGCAGTACTTC.

The chain employs TRBV21-1 and TRBJ2-2; the tabulated D call, TRBD1, remains unverified against the DNA. TRBV21-1 is recorded as a pseudogene. The CDR3 has 16 residues. CDR3 bases: TGTGCCAGCAGCGGGGACAACTTACGAAACACCGGGGAGCTGTTTTTT. It yields the protein CASSGDNLRNTGELFF.

V is TRBV7-9 and J is TRBJ1-1, with 7 nucleotides matching TRBD1. The CDR3 totals 12 residues. The junction had 0 bases not matched to a gene; V was cut back by 4 bases and J by 4 bases. Germline values: CDR1 SEHNR, CDR2 FQNEAQ (reference sequence). The CDR3 reads CASSSGGTEAFF. CDR3 DNA: TGTGCCAGCAGCTCAGGGGGCACTGAAGCTTTCTTT.

The rearrangement joins TRBV5-1 to TRBJ2-3; possible D gene TRBD2, 5 bases. V gave up 4 bases and J gave up 2 bases, with 17 bases separating them. CDR1 is SGHRS and CDR2 is YFSETQ in the germline V gene. There are 16 residues in the CDR3. This CDR3 is CASSGRGFGDTDTQYF. As DNA, the CDR3 is TGCGCCAGCAGCGGAAGAGGGTTTGGAGACACAGATACGCAGTATTTT.